The 32 T cell receptor beta chains below come from one sample, sequenced in a study of T cells in Graves' hyperthyroidism and ophthalmopathy. Amplification of TCR beta CDR3 regions was performed using RNA transcripts as template. An initial round of RT-PCR targeting the TCR CDR3 relied on the HTBI primer set. MiXCR, run by TCRdb on the multiplex PCR reads, gives a single entry per CDR3 protein. The data show a few hundred thousand distinct CDR3 sequences, around 16% seen once. Sequencing was carried out using blood. The receptors come from a woman aged 25 to 45 with Graves' hyperthyroidism.

The chain recombines TRBV20-1 with TRBJ2-1; D not certain. The CDR3 contains 10 residues. V dropped 1 base and J dropped 10 bases, with 5 bases sitting between them. The germline CDR1 and CDR2 sequences are DFQATT and SNEGSKA (reference sequence). This CDR3 is CSARVYEQFF. The CDR3 region has the DNA TGCAGTGCTAGAGTTTACGAGCAGTTCTTC.

In nucleotides, the CDR3 is TGCGCCAGCAGCTTCCGACAGGGTCTATATTCACCCCTCCACTTT. Protein sequence: CASSFRQGLYSPLHF. The chain joins TRBV5-1 to TRBJ1-6; 7 positions match TRBD1. V was pared by 2 bases and J by 8 bases, with 7 bases of the junction left unmatched. Germline V lookup: CDR1 SGHRS, CDR2 YFSETQ. The CDR3 extends over 15 amino acids.

Many counts were recorded for this clonotype. V and J are TRBV20-1 and TRBJ2-4; a weak D match, TRBD1 (6 bases). Germline lookup yields CDR1 DFQATT and CDR2 SNEGSKA (reference sequence). The CDR3 length is 13 residues. Deletions cut 3 bases from V and 8 bases from J, with 14 bases between. CDR3 nucleotide sequence: TGCAGTGCTAGCAGGCAGGGGCCAGACATTCAGTACTTC. As protein: CSASRQGPDIQYF.

Details on this clonotype: A much larger clone lies one base from this, so it may be a read error. This chain connects TRBV3-1 to TRBJ2-1; TRBD1 might be the D (5 bases). The germline V gene has CDR1 LGHDT and CDR2 YNNKEL (reference sequence). V gave up 0 bases and J gave up 10 bases, with 13 bases separating them. CDR3 length equals 14 residues. CDR3 loop: CASSQEGLVREQFF. The CDR3 DNA follows: TGTGCCAGCAGCCAAGAGGGGCTAGTCCGGGAGCAGTTCTTC.

There are many counts of this clonotype. The chain combines TRBV11-3 with TRBJ2-1; possibly TRBD2 for D (6 bases). CDR1 SGHNT and CDR2 YENEEA come from the germline V gene. CDR3 length equals 14 residues. With 5 bases removed from V and 5 bases from J, the gap between germline ends came to 13 bases. DNA of the CDR3: TGTGCCAGCAGCCCGCAGGGACTCAACAATGAGCAGTTCTTC. Its protein is CASSPQGLNNEQFF.

This clonotype was seen many times. V gene TRBV7-2 combines with J gene TRBJ2-7; 9 bases are a match to TRBD2. The CDR3 is 17 amino acids. CDR1 is SGHTA and CDR2 is FQGNSA in the germline V gene. J gave up 0 bases and V 5 bases, and 11 bases lay outside the gene matches. CDR3 nucleotide sequence: TGTGCCAGCAGCCCCCGCGGGGGGGGTGACCCCTCCTACGAGCAGTACTTC. Translating it yields CASSPRGGGDPSYEQYF.

This clonotype was counted a few times. The chain carries TRBV20-1 and TRBJ2-7, with D perhaps TRBD1 (5 bases). V gave up 1 base and J gave up 0 bases, with 10 bases separating them. The CDR3 sequence is 14 residues long. CDR1 DFQATT and CDR2 SNEGSKA come from the germline V gene (reference sequence). As DNA, the CDR3 is TGCAGTGCTAGAGTTGCAGGGAACTCCTACGAGCAGTACTTC. It is translated as CSARVAGNSYEQYF.

The chain joins TRBV4-1 to TRBJ2-2; 10 bases are shared with TRBD2. Losses at the gene ends were 4 bases for V and 2 bases for J; bases not matched to a gene: 10. The CDR3 covers 18 residues. Per the germline V gene, CDR1 is MGHRA and CDR2 is YSYEKL. The CDR3 nucleotides read TGCGCCAGCAGCCCGTTTAGCGGGGGGCTTATAAACACCGGGGAGCTGTTTTTT. Translation gives CASSPFSGGLINTGELFF.

This clonotype was counted at least ten times. V and J are TRBV28 and TRBJ1-1, with D unclear. The V gene lost 5 bases and the J gene lost 4 bases, with 11 bases spanning the gap. CDR1 MDHEN and CDR2 SYDVKM come from the germline V gene. The CDR3 has 13 residues. The CDR3 sequence is CASSERRLTEAFF. As DNA, the CDR3 is TGTGCCAGCAGTGAACGCCGACTCACTGAAGCTTTCTTT.

This clonotype was detected many times. V gene TRBV11-2 combines with J gene TRBJ1-1; D is ambiguous. CDR1 and CDR2 (germline): SGHAT, FQNNGV. There are 12 residues in the CDR3. V dropped 2 bases and J dropped 6 bases, with 7 bases sitting between them. The CDR3 bases are TGTGCCAGCAGCTTATCTTTCCCTGAAGCTTTCTTT. As protein: CASSLSFPEAFF.

This clonotype was observed many times. The V call is TRBV27, the J call TRBJ2-1; D may be TRBD2 (5 bases). The CDR3 covers 16 residues. Germline CDR1 and CDR2: MNHEY and SMNVEV (reference sequence). V was cut by 2 bases and J by 7 bases, with 18 bases left in between. CDR3 bases: TGTGCCAGCAGTTTACGGGCGGGCCCATTGGGAAATGAGCAGTTCTTC. This encodes CASSLRAGPLGNEQFF.

V gene TRBV6-1 combines with J gene TRBJ1-2; D is undetermined. V lost 0 bases and J 3 bases, leaving 11 bases between the germline ends. Germline lookup yields CDR1 MNHNS and CDR2 SASEGT. The CDR3 spans 15 residues. DNA of the CDR3: TGTGCCAGCAGTGAAGCCGTTTATATTGACTATGGCTACACCTTC. As protein: CASSEAVYIDYGYTF.

This clonotype was observed many times. This chain connects TRBV18 to TRBJ2-2; no definite D call. The CDR3 extends over 14 amino acids. CDR1 is KGHSH, CDR2 LQKENI, per germline. V was trimmed by 1 base and J by 0 bases, leaving 3 bases between them. CDR3 coding DNA: TGTGCCAGCTCACCACAAGCGAACACCGGGGAGCTGTTTTTT. This translates into CASSPQANTGELFF.

At least ten counts were recorded for this clonotype. The chain is built from TRBV5-1 and TRBJ2-3; TRBD2 matches at 12 bases. There are 16 residues in the CDR3. The ends lost 1 base at V and 1 base at J; junction bases unmatched: 1. Per germline, CDR1 SGHRS and CDR2 YFSETQ. For the CDR3, the DNA is TGCGCCAGCAGCTTGAGGACTAGCGGGGGCACAGATACGCAGTATTTT. Translated: CASSLRTSGGTDTQYF. The full variable domain, completed using reference TRBV5-1 and TRBJ2-3, is KAGVTQTPRYLIKTRGQQVTLSCSPISGHRSVSWYQQTPGQGLQFLFEYFSETQRNKGNFPGRFSGRQFSNSRSEMNVSTLELGDSALYLCASSLRTSGGTDTQYFGPGTRLTVL.

The J gene is TRBJ2-7, the V gene TRBV29-1; 11 nucleotides line up with TRBD2. This CDR3 has 14 amino acids. The germline CDR1 and CDR2 sequences are SQVTM and ANQGSEA. With 6 bases clipped from V and 6 bases from J, the junction kept 10 bases outside the gene matches. As DNA, the CDR3 is TGCAGCGTGACCGGGACTAGCGGTTCGGGCGAGCAGTACTTC. Its protein product is CSVTGTSGSGEQYF.

This sequence joins TRBV27 and TRBJ2-7; 7 positions match TRBD1. The CDR3 runs to 15 residues. The V and J ends lost 2 bases and 2 bases, in that order; junction bases with no gene match: 6. Germline-derived CDR1 and CDR2 are MNHEY and SMNVEV (reference sequence). The DNA for the CDR3 is TGTGCCAGCAGTTTAAAGGGGGCACCTACCTACGAGCAGTACTTC. It encodes CASSLKGAPTYEQYF.

This clonotype was counted many times. The chain combines TRBV30 with TRBJ2-5; 11 positions agree with TRBD2. Trimming took 2 bases from V and 12 from J; bases not matched to a gene: 11. The CDR3 totals 14 residues. In germline, CDR1 is GTSNPN, CDR2 SVGIG (reference sequence). For the CDR3, the DNA is TGTGCCTGGAGTCGCACGCTAGCGGGAGGTAGGGAGTACTTC. Translated, it gives CAWSRTLAGGREYF.

The table lists this clonotype with a few counts. The rearrangement joins TRBV20-1 to TRBJ2-3; no clear D. The ends were cut back, 4 bases at V and 0 bases at J, with 5 bases in the middle. Germline lookup yields CDR1 DFQATT and CDR2 SNEGSKA (reference sequence). CDR3 length equals 12 residues. The CDR3 reads CSAIRSTDTQYF. The CDR3 region has the DNA TGCAGTGCTATTCGGAGCACAGATACGCAGTATTTT.

This clonotype occurred a few times. The chain has TRBV6-2 or TRBV6-3 and TRBJ2-3; D is ambiguous. The CDR3 spans 13 residues. Trimming removed 6 bases at V and 4 bases at J, with 11 bases between. The V gene's germline CDR1 is MNHEY and CDR2 SVGEGT. CDR3: CASRDPDADTQYF. In DNA, the CDR3 is TGTGCCAGCAGGGACCCCGACGCAGATACGCAGTATTTT.

The table lists this clonotype with many counts. The chain employs TRBV28 and TRBJ1-5; tentatively, D is TRBD1 (6 bases). V lost 2 bases to trimming and J lost 11 bases, with 16 bases between them. CDR3 length: 14 amino acids. Germline V gene sequence: CDR1 MDHEN, CDR2 SYDVKM. The CDR3 DNA reads as TGTGCCAGCAGTTTAAACCGGAGGGGGGGGGCCCAGCATTTT. Translated: CASSLNRRGGAQHF. Full variable domain (outside the CDR3, taken from reference TRBV28 and TRBJ1-5): DVKVTQSSRYLVKRTGEKVFLECVQDMDHENMFWYRQDPGLGLRLIYFSYDVKMKEKGDIPEGYSVSREKKERFSLILESASTNQTSMYLCASSLNRRGGAQHFGDGTRLSIL.

In its sample, this clonotype was seen a few times. An end of the junction differs from the germline gene, which may be a read error. This chain uses TRBV12-3 or TRBV12-4 with TRBJ2-1; 8 bases align to TRBD1. CDR3 length: 15 amino acids. As DNA, the CDR3 is TGTGTCAGCAGTTTAGACAGGGGCCCCTACAATGAGCAGTTCTTC. Protein: CVSSLDRGPYNEQFF.

V usage is TRBV6-1 and J usage is TRBJ1-6; 7 bases agree with TRBD1. The germline V gene has CDR1 MNHNS and CDR2 SASEGT. After removal of 6 bases from V and 9 bases from J, the junction contained 11 bases not matched to a gene. The CDR3 covers 15 residues. Here the CDR3 reads CASSGLGQTSSPLHF. The DNA of the CDR3 is TGTGCCAGCAGCGGCCTGGGACAGACATCTTCACCCCTCCACTTT.

Notes on this clonotype: A much larger clone sits a single nucleotide away, making a read error possible. This chain connects TRBV20-1 to TRBJ2-7, with 8 nucleotides matching TRBD2. CDR3 size: 12 residues. Germline-derived CDR1 and CDR2 are DFQATT and SNEGSKA (reference sequence). J lost 6 bases, V lost 8 bases, and 9 bases had no gene match. The DNA for the CDR3 is TGCAGTAAACCAGCGGGAGAGGGCGAGCAGTACTTC. Translated, it gives CSKPAGEGEQYF.

This clonotype was seen repeatedly, ten times or more. The rearrangement uses TRBV27 and TRBJ2-1, with D uncertain. The CDR3 is 14 residues long. V was trimmed by 2 bases and J by 4 bases, leaving 9 bases between them. The V gene's germline CDR1 is MNHEY and CDR2 SMNVEV (reference sequence). This chain's CDR3 is CASSLGSQYNEQFF. The CDR3 DNA reads as TGTGCCAGCAGTTTAGGTTCCCAGTACAATGAGCAGTTCTTC.

V is TRBV7-3 and J is TRBJ1-3; D is perhaps TRBD1 (5 bases). Trimming took 5 bases from V and 0 from J, leaving 20 bases between them. Germline V CDR1 and CDR2: SGHTA, FQGTGA. The CDR3 is made up of 18 amino acids. The CDR3 spells CASSLYPPTAGSGNTIYF. The CDR3 DNA follows: TGTGCCAGCAGCCTCTACCCACCGACAGCGGGCTCTGGAAACACCATATATTTT.

At least ten counts were recorded for this clonotype. V and J are TRBV28 and TRBJ1-5, with D possibly being TRBD1 (6 bases). This CDR3 has 15 amino acids. Between the trimmed V and J ends, which lost 2 bases and 5 bases, there was a span of 13 bases. Germline V lookup: CDR1 MDHEN, CDR2 SYDVKM. The CDR3 DNA sequence: TGTGCCAGCAGTTTAAGATACAGGGCCGATCAGCCCCAGCATTTT. This encodes CASSLRYRADQPQHF.

This clonotype was picked up a small number of times. The rearrangement links TRBV6-5 to TRBJ1-1, with D perhaps matching TRBD1 (6 bases). CDR3 size: 16 residues. Looked up from germline, CDR1 is MNHEY and CDR2 is SVGAGI. V shed 0 bases and J shed 4 bases, with 15 bases lying between them. The CDR3 is CASSYSIGGRRTEAFF. CDR3 nucleotide sequence: TGTGCCAGCAGTTACTCGATTGGGGGGCGCCGCACTGAAGCTTTCTTT.

The rearrangement joins TRBV5-1 to TRBJ2-1; 9 bases agree with TRBD2. V was pared by 2 bases and J by 5 bases, with 8 bases of the junction left unmatched. CDR3 size: 16 residues. Germline V lookup: CDR1 SGHRS, CDR2 YFSETQ. The CDR3 here is CASSFGAGGPHNEQFF. The CDR3 nucleotides read TGCGCCAGCAGCTTTGGAGCGGGAGGCCCTCACAATGAGCAGTTCTTC.

The chain carries TRBV9 and TRBJ1-2; tentatively, D is TRBD1 (5 bases). Trimming pared 5 bases from V and 7 bases from J, leaving 18 bases between. Germline V CDR1 and CDR2: SGDLS, YYNGEE. This CDR3 comprises 14 residues. CDR3 sequence reads: CASSTGPQVGGYTF. The CDR3 DNA follows: TGTGCCAGCAGTACCGGGCCACAGGTCGGTGGCTACACCTTC.

Many counts were recorded for this clonotype. The V call is TRBV5-1, the J call TRBJ1-1; TRBD1 agrees at 7 bases. Germline CDR1 SGHRS, CDR2 YFSETQ. V shed 0 bases and J 5 bases; nucleotides not matched to a gene: 7. The CDR3 spans 15 residues. The CDR3 sequence is CASSLGQTGYTEAFF. The CDR3 region has the DNA TGCGCCAGCAGCTTGGGCCAGACAGGGTATACTGAAGCTTTCTTT. Combining the CDR3 with reference TRBV5-1 and TRBJ1-1 gives the whole variable domain KAGVTQTPRYLIKTRGQQVTLSCSPISGHRSVSWYQQTPGQGLQFLFEYFSETQRNKGNFPGRFSGRQFSNSRSEMNVSTLELGDSALYLCASSLGQTGYTEAFFGQGTRLTVV.

This clonotype was found many times. The J gene is TRBJ2-3, the V gene TRBV2, with 10 bases fitting TRBD2. Trimming took 3 bases from V and 6 from J; bases not matched to a gene: 6. The CDR3 runs to 15 residues. Germline-derived CDR1 and CDR2 are SNHLY and FYNNEI. This CDR3 reads CASSEEAGGLDTQYF. In DNA form, the CDR3 reads TGTGCCAGCAGTGAGGAAGCGGGAGGGCTGGATACGCAGTATTTT.

There are a few counts of this clonotype. The chain links TRBV4-3 to TRBJ2-7; weak D call: TRBD2 (6 bases). Germline V gene data show CDR1 as LGHNA and CDR2 as YSLEER. This CDR3 has 14 amino acids. Trimming pared 5 bases from V and 7 bases from J, leaving 18 bases between. CDR3 in DNA: TGCGCCAGCAGCTCCACTCCGGGGGATGGGGAGCAGTACTTC. Its protein product is CASSSTPGDGEQYF.